This T cell receptor (beta chain) derives from a study of radiation and T cells in renal cell carcinoma. The V gene's germline CDR1 is SEHNR and CDR2 FQNEAQ (reference sequence). Trimming took 1 base from V and 7 from J, leaving 17 bases between them. This CDR3 region has 16 residues. The repertoire was sequenced with immunoSEQ multiplex PCR; TCRdb's copy has only in-frame clones and lacks some. The table lists 100,000 or so clones, around nine tenths of them singletons. Time point: baseline pretreatment blood. This sample's treatment: 15 Gy SBRT to primary tumor, nephrectomy 4 weeks later. The source was blood, collected from a patient whose treatment included radiotherapy and nephrectomy. This receptor was obtained from a middle-aged man with renal cell carcinoma. This rearrangement joins TRBV7-9 to TRBJ2-1; TRBD2 might be the D (6 bases). The CDR3 sequence is CASSLVSGGIFNEQFF. The CDR3 DNA reads as TGTGCCAGCAGCTTAGTTTCCGGGGGAATCTTTAATGAGCAGTTCTTC. The full variable domain, its missing parts supplied by reference TRBV7-9 and TRBJ2-1, is DTGVSQNPRHKITKRGQNVTFRCDPISEHNRLYWYRQTLGQGPEFLTYFQNEAQLEKSRLLSDRFSAERPKGSFSTLEIQRTEQGDSAMYLCASSLVSGGIFNEQFFGPGTRLTVL.